A single sample is the source of the 10 T cell receptor beta chains below, sequenced in a study of T cells in Graves' hyperthyroidism and ophthalmopathy. RNA transcripts were the template for amplifying TCR beta CDR3 regions. A set of HTBI primers served as the primers for a first-round RT-PCR of the TCR CDR3. One entry per CDR3 protein results from TCRdb running MiXCR on the multiplex PCR reads. The sample carries 240,000 or so distinct CDR3 sequences, about 16% recorded once. Input material: blood. These TCRs come from a woman younger than 35 with Graves' ophthalmopathy.

This clonotype was found many times. The chain joins TRBV4-1 to TRBJ2-3; D is undetermined. CDR1 and CDR2 from the germline V gene are MGHRA and YSYEKL. This CDR3 contains 17 residues. Trimming pared 0 bases from V and 8 bases from J, leaving 21 bases between. The CDR3 protein is CASSQDLLNTPLGTQYF. The CDR3 nucleotides are TGCGCCAGCAGCCAAGATCTTTTAAACACTCCGTTGGGTACGCAGTATTTT.

The V call is TRBV5-1, the J call TRBJ2-1; 15 nucleotides agree with TRBD2. J lost 5 bases, V lost 7 bases, and 1 base had no gene match. The CDR3 is 14 amino acids. Looked up from germline, CDR1 is SGHRS and CDR2 is YFSETQ. CDR3 coding DNA: TGCGCCAGCGGACTAGCGGGAGGGAACAATGAGCAGTTCTTC. Residues: CASGLAGGNNEQFF.

This clonotype was observed many times. The rearrangement uses TRBV7-9 and TRBJ2-7; D is ambiguous. The germline CDR1 and CDR2 sequences are SEHNR and FQNEAQ (reference sequence). V shed 2 bases and J shed 0 bases, with 8 bases lying between them. This CDR3 is built from 14 residues. Here the CDR3 DNA reads TGTGCCAGCAGCTTATCCGGCGACTCCTACGAGCAGTACTTC. Its translation is CASSLSGDSYEQYF.

In this sample, this clonotype turned up many times. The chain recombines TRBV30 with TRBJ1-2, with 9 bases identical to TRBD1. After removal of 4 bases from V and 7 bases from J, the junction contained 19 bases not matched to a gene. The germline gives CDR1 GTSNPN, CDR2 SVGIG (reference sequence). This CDR3 is built from 17 residues. The CDR3, as DNA: TGTGCCTGGATCGGCCCTTATCCCGGGACAGGGAGGGGTGGCTACACCTTC. It translates to CAWIGPYPGTGRGGYTF.

This clonotype was seen many times. The chain links TRBV19 to TRBJ1-2; D is unresolved. The CDR3 is 15 residues long. The germline V gene has CDR1 LNHDA and CDR2 SQIVND (reference sequence). Trimming took 6 bases from V and 4 from J, leaving 18 bases between them. The CDR3 DNA reads TGTGCCAGTAGGACCTCAGAATTTTGGGGCTATGGCTACACCTTC. This encodes CASRTSEFWGYGYTF.

This clonotype came up a few times. J is TRBJ2-6 and V is TRBV10-3; D is unclear. Germline V lookup: CDR1 ENHRY, CDR2 SYGVKD. V lost 5 bases, J lost 4 bases, and 12 bases lay in between. This CDR3 spans 15 amino acids. DNA of the CDR3: TGTGCCATCAGTCCCCTGGTACTGGGGGCCAACGTCCTGACTTTC. Residues: CAISPLVLGANVLTF.

There are many counts of this clonotype. CDR3 amino acids: CASSAGQGGADTIYF. Here the CDR3 DNA reads TGTGCCAGCAGCGCGGGACAGGGGGGTGCAGACACCATATATTTT. The genes are TRBV7-9 and TRBJ1-3, with 11 nucleotides matching TRBD1. Germline CDR1 SEHNR, CDR2 FQNEAQ (reference sequence). The V gene end was trimmed by 5 bases and the J gene end by 8 bases; junction bases not matched to a gene: 8. This CDR3 contains 15 residues.

This clonotype was counted many times. This chain uses TRBV6-1 with TRBJ2-2; no clear D gene. There are 14 residues in the CDR3. The V gene lost 8 bases and the J gene lost 0 bases, with 10 bases spanning the gap. Per germline, CDR1 MNHNS and CDR2 SASEGT. The CDR3 loop reads CASRGWPNTGELFF. The CDR3, as DNA: TGTGCCAGCCGCGGATGGCCGAACACCGGGGAGCTGTTTTTT.

This clonotype came up many times. This sequence joins TRBV29-1 and TRBJ2-4; perhaps TRBD1 as D (6 bases). Per germline, CDR1 SQVTM and CDR2 ANQGSEA. The CDR3 is 15 residues long. Trimming shortened V by 7 bases and J by 0 bases, and 16 bases separated the two germline ends. The CDR3 nucleotides are TGCAGCGCCCGTGGGGACACCCTAGCCAAAAACATTCAGTACTTC. Translated: CSARGDTLAKNIQYF.

This clonotype was counted many times. The V and J genes are TRBV18 and TRBJ2-7; the match to TRBD1 covers 7 bases. The CDR3 spans 14 residues. J lost 2 bases, V lost 3 bases, and 4 bases had no gene match. Germline V gene data show CDR1 as KGHSH and CDR2 as LQKENI. CDR3 loop: CASSPGTVTYEQYF. The CDR3 region has the DNA TGTGCCAGCTCACCCGGGACAGTTACCTACGAGCAGTACTTC.